This T cell receptor beta chain was sequenced in a study of T cell repertoires in cytomegalovirus infection. Turning to the study itself: Public TCR beta signature analysis indicated the presence of both CMV infection and matching HLA type.

MiXCR was run by TCRdb on the reads, yielding one entry per CDR3 protein. The sample includes fewer than 550,000 distinct CDR3 sequences, roughly 30% of them seen just once. This CDR3 is 12 amino acids long. V lost 4 bases and J 6 bases, leaving 11 bases between the germline ends. Germline assignment: CDR1 GTSNPN and CDR2 SVGIG (reference sequence). Overall study results and limits: The ex vivo response was dominated by HLA-C-restricted CMV-specific TCR beta clonotypes. Summed frequency of public TCR beta families distinguished CMV carriers with the relevant HLA.

With regard to this clonotype: The antigen is not known.

The chain joins TRBV30 to TRBJ2-3; tentative D call: TRBD1 (5 bases). This TCR was sampled from a human donor in good health (CMV status not recorded). Some clones in this sample may be carry-over from other donors' samples. Sequencing was done on a sample of PBMCs. In DNA form, the CDR3 reads TGTGCCTGGACCGGATCAGGGGATACGCAGTATTTT. Its protein is CAWTGSGDTQYF.